The source of this T cell receptor (beta chain) is a study of blood T cell repertoires in COVID-19. The CDR3 is 15 amino acids. V gave up 6 bases and J gave up 8 bases, with 19 bases separating them. Germline V gene lookup returns CDR1 SNHLY and CDR2 FYNNEI. In the authors' methods: Reference gene primer amplification gave nucleated cell count estimates. TCRdb's table, derived via immunoSEQ multiplex PCR, lists solely in-frame clones and lacks some. V and J calls and clone size are those listed in that table; D and trimming were worked out from the DNA. The data hold roughly 200,000 clones, with nearly 90% observed a single time.

This sequence joins TRBV2 and TRBJ1-4; maybe TRBD1 (5 bases). The TCR originated in a man aged 50-59 years with acute or convalescent COVID-19. The source material was peripheral blood. CDR3 nucleotide sequence: TGTGCCAGCAGCCCAGGGTTGGCGAATCGCGAAAAACTGTTTTTT. Translated: CASSPGLANREKLFF.